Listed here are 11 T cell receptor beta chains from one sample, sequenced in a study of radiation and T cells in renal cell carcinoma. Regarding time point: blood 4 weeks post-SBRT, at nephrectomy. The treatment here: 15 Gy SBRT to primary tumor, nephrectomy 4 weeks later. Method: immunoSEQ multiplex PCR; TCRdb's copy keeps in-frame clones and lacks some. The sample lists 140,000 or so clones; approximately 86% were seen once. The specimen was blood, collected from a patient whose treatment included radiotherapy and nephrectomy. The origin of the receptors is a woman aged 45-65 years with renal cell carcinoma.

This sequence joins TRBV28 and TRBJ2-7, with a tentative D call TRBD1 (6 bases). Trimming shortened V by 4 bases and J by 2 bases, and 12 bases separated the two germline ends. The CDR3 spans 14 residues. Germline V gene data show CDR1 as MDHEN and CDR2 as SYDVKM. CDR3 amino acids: CASSSPGQAYEQYF. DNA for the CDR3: TGTGCCAGCAGTTCTCCGGGACAAGCCTACGAGCAGTACTTC.

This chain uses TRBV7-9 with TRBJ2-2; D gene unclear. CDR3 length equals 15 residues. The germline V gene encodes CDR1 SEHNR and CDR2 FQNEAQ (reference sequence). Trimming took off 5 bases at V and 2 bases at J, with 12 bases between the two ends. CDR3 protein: CASSPNGVNTGELFF. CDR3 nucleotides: TGTGCCAGCAGCCCAAACGGAGTTAACACCGGGGAGCTGTTTTTT.

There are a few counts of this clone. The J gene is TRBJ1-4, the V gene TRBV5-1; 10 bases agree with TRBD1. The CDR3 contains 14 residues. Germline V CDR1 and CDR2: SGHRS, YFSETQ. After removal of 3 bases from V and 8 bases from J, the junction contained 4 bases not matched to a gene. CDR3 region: CASSYGTGEEKLFF. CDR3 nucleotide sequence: TGCGCCAGCAGCTACGGGACAGGGGAGGAAAAACTGTTTTTT.

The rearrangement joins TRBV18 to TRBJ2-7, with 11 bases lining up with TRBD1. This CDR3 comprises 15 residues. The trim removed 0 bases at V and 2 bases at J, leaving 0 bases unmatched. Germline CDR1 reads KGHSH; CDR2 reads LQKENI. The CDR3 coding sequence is TGTGCCAGCTCACCACCGGGACAGGGGGCCTACGAGCAGTACTTC. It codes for CASSPPGQGAYEQYF.

CDR3 loop: CASSPGGSTKPQHF. The CDR3 nucleotides are TGTGCCAGCAGCCCTGGGGGTAGCACCAAGCCCCAGCATTTT. The chain joins TRBV7-2 to TRBJ1-5, with D perhaps TRBD1 (5 bases). CDR1 SGHTA and CDR2 FQGNSA come from the germline V gene. V was shortened by 5 bases and J by 8 bases, with 16 bases between the two germline ends. This CDR3 spans 14 amino acids. Looking up the rest from reference TRBV7-2 and TRBJ1-5 gives the full variable domain: GAGVSQSPSNKVTEKGKDVELRCDPISGHTALYWYRQSLGQGLEFLIYFQGNSAPDKSGLPSDRFSAERTGGSVSTLTIQRTQQEDSAVYLCASSPGGSTKPQHFGDGTRLSIL.

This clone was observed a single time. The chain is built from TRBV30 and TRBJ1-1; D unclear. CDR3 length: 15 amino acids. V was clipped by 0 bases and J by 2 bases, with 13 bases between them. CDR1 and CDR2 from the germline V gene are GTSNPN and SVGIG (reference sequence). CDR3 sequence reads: CAWSVRAARNTEAFF. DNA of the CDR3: TGTGCCTGGAGTGTAAGGGCAGCTCGTAACACTGAAGCTTTCTTT.

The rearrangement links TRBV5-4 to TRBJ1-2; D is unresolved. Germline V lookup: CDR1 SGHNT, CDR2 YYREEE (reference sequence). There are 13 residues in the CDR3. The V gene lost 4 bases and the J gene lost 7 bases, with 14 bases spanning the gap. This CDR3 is CASSRPAGRGYTF. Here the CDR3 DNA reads TGTGCCAGCAGCCGTCCGGCGGGTCGTGGCTACACCTTC. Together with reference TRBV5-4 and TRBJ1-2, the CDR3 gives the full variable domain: ETGVTQSPTHLIKTRGQQVTLRCSSQSGHNTVSWYQQALGQGPQFIFQYYREEENGRGNFPPRFSGLQFPNYSSELNVNALELDDSALYLCASSRPAGRGYTFGSGTRLTVV.

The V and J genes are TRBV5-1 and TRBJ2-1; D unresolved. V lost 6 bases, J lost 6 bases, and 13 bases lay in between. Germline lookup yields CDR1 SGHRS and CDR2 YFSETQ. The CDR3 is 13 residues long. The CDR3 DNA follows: TGCGCCAGCAAGCCCTCTACCCTCAATGAGCAGTTCTTC. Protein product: CASKPSTLNEQFF.

The CDR3, as DNA: TGTGCCAGTAGTCAGGACAGTCACACCGGGGAGCTGTTTTTT. Translated: CASSQDSHTGELFF. The chain links TRBV19 to TRBJ2-2; perhaps TRBD1 as D (6 bases). Looked up from germline, CDR1 is LNHDA and CDR2 is SQIVND (reference sequence). The germline V and J ends were trimmed by 5 bases and 3 bases, with 10 bases remaining between them. This CDR3 comprises 14 residues.

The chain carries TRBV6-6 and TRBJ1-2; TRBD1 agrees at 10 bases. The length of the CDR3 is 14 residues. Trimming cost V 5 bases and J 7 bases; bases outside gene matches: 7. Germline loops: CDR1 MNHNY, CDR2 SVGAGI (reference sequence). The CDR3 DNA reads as TGTGCCAGCAGTCCCGGACAGGGGGTTGTTGGCTACACCTTC. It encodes CASSPGQGVVGYTF.

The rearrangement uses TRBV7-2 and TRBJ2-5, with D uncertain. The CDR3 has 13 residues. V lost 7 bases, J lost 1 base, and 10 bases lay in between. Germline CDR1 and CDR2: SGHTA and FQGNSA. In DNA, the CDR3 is TGTGCCAGCATCGGCCACAGCCAAGAGACCCAGTACTTC. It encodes CASIGHSQETQYF.